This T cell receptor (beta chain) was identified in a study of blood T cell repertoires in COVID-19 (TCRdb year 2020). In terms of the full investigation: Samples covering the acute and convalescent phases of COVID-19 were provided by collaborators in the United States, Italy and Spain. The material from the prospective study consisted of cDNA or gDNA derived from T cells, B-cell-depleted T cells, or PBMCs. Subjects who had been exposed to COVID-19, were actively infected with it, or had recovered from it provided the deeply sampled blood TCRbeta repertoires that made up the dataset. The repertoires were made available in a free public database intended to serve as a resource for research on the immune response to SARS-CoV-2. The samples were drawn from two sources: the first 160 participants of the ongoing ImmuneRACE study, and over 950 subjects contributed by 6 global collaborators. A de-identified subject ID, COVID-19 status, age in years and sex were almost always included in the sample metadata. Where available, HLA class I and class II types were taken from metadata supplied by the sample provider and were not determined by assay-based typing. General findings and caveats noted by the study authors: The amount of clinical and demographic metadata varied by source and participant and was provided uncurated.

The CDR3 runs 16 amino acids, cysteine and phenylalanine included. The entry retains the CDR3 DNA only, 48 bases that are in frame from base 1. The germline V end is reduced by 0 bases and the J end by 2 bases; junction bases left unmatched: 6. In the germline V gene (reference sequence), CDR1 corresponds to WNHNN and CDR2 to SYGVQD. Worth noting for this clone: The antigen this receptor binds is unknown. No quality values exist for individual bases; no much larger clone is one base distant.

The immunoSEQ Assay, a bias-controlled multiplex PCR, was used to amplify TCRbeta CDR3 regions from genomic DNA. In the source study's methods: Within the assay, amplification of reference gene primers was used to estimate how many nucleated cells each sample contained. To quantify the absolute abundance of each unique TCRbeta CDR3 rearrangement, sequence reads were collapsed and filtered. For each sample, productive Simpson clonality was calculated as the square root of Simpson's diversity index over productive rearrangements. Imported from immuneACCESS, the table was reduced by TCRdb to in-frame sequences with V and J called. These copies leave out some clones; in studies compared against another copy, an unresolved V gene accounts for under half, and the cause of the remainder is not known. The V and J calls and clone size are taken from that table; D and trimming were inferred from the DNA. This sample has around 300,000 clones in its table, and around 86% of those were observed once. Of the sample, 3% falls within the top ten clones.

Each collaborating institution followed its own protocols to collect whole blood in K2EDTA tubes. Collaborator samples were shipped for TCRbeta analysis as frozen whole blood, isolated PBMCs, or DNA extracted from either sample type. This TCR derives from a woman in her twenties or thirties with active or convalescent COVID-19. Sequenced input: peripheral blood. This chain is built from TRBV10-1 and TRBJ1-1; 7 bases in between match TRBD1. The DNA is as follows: TGCGCCAGCAGTGAGTCCCGACAGGGATACAACACTGAAGCTTTCTTT. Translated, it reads CASSESRQGYNTEAFF.